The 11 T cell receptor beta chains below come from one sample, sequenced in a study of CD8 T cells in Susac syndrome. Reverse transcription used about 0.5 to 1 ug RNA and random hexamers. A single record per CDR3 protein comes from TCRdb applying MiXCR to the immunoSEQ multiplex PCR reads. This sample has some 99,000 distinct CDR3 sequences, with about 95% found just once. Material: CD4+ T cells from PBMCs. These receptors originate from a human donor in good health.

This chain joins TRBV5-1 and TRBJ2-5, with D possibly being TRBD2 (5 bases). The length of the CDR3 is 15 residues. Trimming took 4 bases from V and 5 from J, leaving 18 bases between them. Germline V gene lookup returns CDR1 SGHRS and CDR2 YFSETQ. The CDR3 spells CASSQPPEGRETQYF. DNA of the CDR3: TGCGCCAGCAGCCAGCCCCCAGAGGGTCGGGAGACCCAGTACTTC.

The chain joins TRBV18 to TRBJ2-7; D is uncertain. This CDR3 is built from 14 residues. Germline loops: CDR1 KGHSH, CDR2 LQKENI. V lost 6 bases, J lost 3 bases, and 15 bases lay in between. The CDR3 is CASSQADGRYEQYF. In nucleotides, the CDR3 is TGTGCCAGCTCCCAAGCAGACGGACGCTACGAGCAGTACTTC.

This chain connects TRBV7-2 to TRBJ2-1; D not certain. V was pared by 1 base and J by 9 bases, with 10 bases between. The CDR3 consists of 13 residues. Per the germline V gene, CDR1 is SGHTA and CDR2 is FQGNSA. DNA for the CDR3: TGTGCCAGCAGCTTAGAATTGAATCGTGAGCAGTTCTTC. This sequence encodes CASSLELNREQFF.

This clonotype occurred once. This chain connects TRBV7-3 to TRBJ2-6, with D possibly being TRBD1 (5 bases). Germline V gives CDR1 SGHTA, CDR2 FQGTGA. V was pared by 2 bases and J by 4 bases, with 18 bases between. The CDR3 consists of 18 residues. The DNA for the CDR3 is TGTGCCAGCAGCTTATCCGCAGGGCGTTATTCCGGGGCCAACGTCCTGACTTTC. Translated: CASSLSAGRYSGANVLTF.

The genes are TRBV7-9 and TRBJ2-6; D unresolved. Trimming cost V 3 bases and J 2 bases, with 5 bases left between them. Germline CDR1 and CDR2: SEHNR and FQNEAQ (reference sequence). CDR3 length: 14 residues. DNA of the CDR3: TGTGCCAGCAGCTTCCCGACTGGGGCCAACGTCCTGACTTTC. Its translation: CASSFPTGANVLTF.

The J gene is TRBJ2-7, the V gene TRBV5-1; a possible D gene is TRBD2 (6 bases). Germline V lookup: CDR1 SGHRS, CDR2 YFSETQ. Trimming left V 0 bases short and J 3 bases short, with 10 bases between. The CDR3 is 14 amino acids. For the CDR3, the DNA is TGCGCCAGCAGCTTGGGACTAGACAGCTACGAGCAGTACTTC. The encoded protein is CASSLGLDSYEQYF.

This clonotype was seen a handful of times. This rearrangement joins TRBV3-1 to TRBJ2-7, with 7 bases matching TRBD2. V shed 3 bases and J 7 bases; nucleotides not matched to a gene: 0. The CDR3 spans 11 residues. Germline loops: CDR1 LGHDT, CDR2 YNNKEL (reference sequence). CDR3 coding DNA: TGTGCCAGCAGCCAGGGGGGGGAGCAGTACTTC. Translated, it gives CASSQGGEQYF.

CDR3 loop: CSARDRVLNSPLHF. The CDR3, as DNA: TGCAGTGCTAGGGACAGGGTATTGAATTCACCCCTCCACTTT. J is TRBJ1-6 and V is TRBV20-1, with 8 nucleotides matching TRBD1. CDR1 DFQATT and CDR2 SNEGSKA come from the germline V gene (reference sequence). This CDR3 comprises 14 residues. Germline trimming cut 3 bases from V and 7 bases from J; bases unmatched to any gene: 5.

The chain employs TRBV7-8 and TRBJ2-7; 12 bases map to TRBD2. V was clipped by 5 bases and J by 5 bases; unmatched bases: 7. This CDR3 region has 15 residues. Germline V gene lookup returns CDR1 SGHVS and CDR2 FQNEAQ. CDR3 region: CASSTRLAGVNEQYF. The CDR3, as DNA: TGTGCCAGCAGCACCCGACTAGCGGGAGTCAACGAGCAGTACTTC.

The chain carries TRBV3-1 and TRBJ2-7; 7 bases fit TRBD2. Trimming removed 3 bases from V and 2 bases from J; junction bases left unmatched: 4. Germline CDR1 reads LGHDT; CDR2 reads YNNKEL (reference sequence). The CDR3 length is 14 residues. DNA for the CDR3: TGTGCCAGCAGCCAGGGAGGGGTTACCTACGAGCAGTACTTC. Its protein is CASSQGGVTYEQYF.

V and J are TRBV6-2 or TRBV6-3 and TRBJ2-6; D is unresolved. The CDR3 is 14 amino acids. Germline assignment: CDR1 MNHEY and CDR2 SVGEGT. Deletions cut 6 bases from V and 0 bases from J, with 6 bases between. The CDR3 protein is CASRESSGANVLTF. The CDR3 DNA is TGTGCCAGCAGGGAAAGCTCTGGGGCCAACGTCCTGACTTTC.